The 16 T cell receptor beta chains in this list originate from one sample, sequenced in a study of cytomegalovirus exposure and HLA in healthy donors. The protocol was immunoSEQ multiplex PCR, while the TCRdb copy is restricted to in-frame clones and leaves out a portion. The sample shows 75,000 to 100,000 clones, approximately 96% of them seen only once. Source material: PBMCs. The receptors originated from a man younger than 30 in good health and CMV-seronegative.

The rearrangement links TRBV6-5 to TRBJ1-5; D remains unclear. Trimming left V 7 bases short and J 4 bases short, with 17 bases between. This CDR3 is built from 15 residues. Germline V CDR1 and CDR2: MNHEY, SVGAGI. This CDR3 is CASTPLGGLNQPQHF. CDR3 nucleotide sequence: TGTGCCAGCACCCCTCTTGGAGGGTTAAATCAGCCCCAGCATTTT.

V usage is TRBV18 and J usage is TRBJ1-3, with 7 bases aligning to TRBD1. The CDR3 runs 19 residues. The V and J ends lost 2 bases and 0 bases, in that order; junction bases with no gene match: 13. Germline CDR1 and CDR2: KGHSH and LQKENI. As DNA, the CDR3 is TGTGCCAGCTCACCAAACGTAAGGACAGGCATCTACTCTGGAAACACCATATATTTT. This codes for CASSPNVRTGIYSGNTIYF.

The CDR3 loop is CASSLYGEYTEAFF. CDR3 bases: TGTGCCAGCAGTTTATATGGGGAGTACACTGAAGCTTTCTTT. The genes are TRBV27 and TRBJ1-1; no clear D gene. The CDR3 sequence is 14 residues long. V lost 1 base and J 3 bases, leaving 9 bases between the germline ends. The germline CDR1 and CDR2 sequences are MNHEY and SMNVEV (reference sequence).

This chain uses TRBV6-4 with TRBJ2-1, with D perhaps matching TRBD1 (6 bases). The V gene's germline CDR1 is MRHNA and CDR2 SNTAGT. This CDR3 has 14 amino acids. With 6 bases removed from V and 8 bases from J, the gap between germline ends came to 17 bases. The CDR3 sequence: CASREKKGVYEQFF. In DNA form, the CDR3 reads TGTGCCAGCAGGGAAAAGAAGGGGGTTTATGAGCAGTTCTTC.

The chain employs TRBV4-1 and TRBJ2-7; TRBD2 matches at 10 bases. There are 15 residues in the CDR3. CDR1 and CDR2 from the germline V gene are MGHRA and YSYEKL. V was pared by 3 bases and J by 4 bases, with 6 bases of the junction left unmatched. For the CDR3, the DNA is TGCGCCAGCAGCCAGGGGGTACTAGCGGGATACGAGCAGTACGTC. Protein sequence: CASSQGVLAGYEQYV.

CDR3 coding DNA: TGTGCCAGCAGCTTGGGAGGACTAGCCCAGTTCTTC. Its protein is CASSLGGLAQFF. The gene calls are TRBV5-6 and TRBJ2-1, with 8 positions matching TRBD2. Germline CDR1 SGHDT, CDR2 YYEEEE. This CDR3 comprises 12 residues. Losses at the gene ends were 0 bases for V and 13 bases for J; bases not matched to a gene: 3. The full variable domain, rest sourced from reference TRBV5-6 and TRBJ2-1, is DAGVTQSPTHLIKTRGQQVTLRCSPKSGHDTVSWYQQALGQGPQFIFQYYEEEERQRGNFPDRFSGHQFPNYSSELNVNALLLGDSALYLCASSLGGLAQFFGPGTRLTVL.

This chain uses TRBV29-1 with TRBJ1-4; D is possibly TRBD1 (6 bases). The germline V gene has CDR1 SQVTM and CDR2 ANQGSEA. The ends were cut back, 4 bases at V and 8 bases at J, with 14 bases in the middle. CDR3 length: 13 residues. The CDR3 sequence is CSVGGGKGEKLFF. The CDR3 nucleotides read TGCAGCGTTGGCGGGGGCAAGGGCGAAAAACTGTTTTTT. The full variable domain, with the rest looked up from reference TRBV29-1 and TRBJ1-4, is SAVISQKPSRDICQRGTSLTIQCQVDSQVTMMFWYRQQPGQSLTLIATANQGSEATYESGFVIDKFPISRPNLTFSTLTVSNMSPEDSSIYLCSVGGGKGEKLFFGSGTQLSVL.

This clone was seen once. The chain couples TRBV29-1 to TRBJ1-5, with D perhaps matching TRBD1 (6 bases). Germline-derived CDR1 and CDR2 are SQVTM and ANQGSEA. CDR3 length equals 14 residues. V was clipped by 4 bases and J by 2 bases, with 12 bases between them. CDR3: CSVAGRGGNQPQHF. As DNA, the CDR3 is TGCAGCGTTGCCGGGAGGGGGGGCAATCAGCCCCAGCATTTT.

The chain joins TRBV28 to TRBJ1-5, with TRBD1 identical over 10 bases. This CDR3 contains 17 residues. The V and J ends lost 6 bases and 4 bases, in that order; junction bases with no gene match: 12. Per the germline V gene, CDR1 is MDHEN and CDR2 is SYDVKM. Here the CDR3 reads CASSRPRTGGQNQPQHF. The CDR3 DNA sequence: TGTGCCAGCAGCAGACCGAGGACAGGGGGGCAAAATCAGCCCCAGCATTTT.

This sequence joins TRBV5-3 and TRBJ1-5, with D uncertain. TRBV5-3 is an ORF; its function is uncertain. V lost 6 bases, J lost 3 bases, and 10 bases lay in between. There are 13 residues in the CDR3. The CDR3 is CARIRQDNQPQHF. Here the CDR3 DNA reads TGTGCCAGAATCCGACAAGACAATCAGCCCCAGCATTTT.

This sequence joins TRBV29-1 and TRBJ1-2; unclear D gene. The CDR3 runs to 15 residues. CDR1 and CDR2 from the germline V gene are SQVTM and ANQGSEA. V was shortened by 3 bases and J by 5 bases, with 19 bases between the two germline ends. CDR3 in amino acids: CSVETPGDLRYGYTF. The DNA of the CDR3 is TGCAGCGTTGAGACTCCCGGGGATCTTCGGTATGGCTACACCTTC.

V is TRBV30 and J is TRBJ2-7; 14 nucleotides agree with TRBD2. The CDR3 spans 15 residues. The V gene's germline CDR1 is GTSNPN and CDR2 SVGIG (reference sequence). V lost 0 bases and J lost 8; bases outside the gene matches: 6. The chain's CDR3 is CAWSVRGLAGAKQYF. The CDR3 region has the DNA TGTGCCTGGAGTGTACGGGGACTAGCGGGAGCAAAGCAGTACTTC. Drawing the rest from reference TRBV30 and TRBJ2-7, the complete variable domain is SQTIHQWPATLVQPVGSPLSLECTVEGTSNPNLYWYRQAAGRGLQLLFYSVGIGQISSEVPQNLSASRPQDRQFILSSKKLLLSDSGFYLCAWSVRGLAGAKQYFGPGTRLTVT.

The chain uses TRBV30 and TRBJ2-1, with 7 bases matching TRBD2. Looked up from germline, CDR1 is GTSNPN and CDR2 is SVGIG (reference sequence). V gave up 0 bases and J gave up 5 bases; unmatched junction bases: 13. The CDR3 spans 17 residues. The CDR3 loop reads CAWSVWVRLAVNNEQFF. DNA of the CDR3: TGTGCCTGGAGTGTATGGGTGCGGCTAGCGGTCAACAATGAGCAGTTCTTC.

For the CDR3, the DNA is TGTGCCAGCAGCTTGTCCAGGGCCACTAATGAAAAACTGTTTTTT. Translated, it gives CASSLSRATNEKLFF. The chain recombines TRBV5-4 with TRBJ1-4, with D possibly matching TRBD1 (5 bases). The V and J ends lost 1 base and 2 bases respectively, with 9 bases between them. CDR3 length: 15 residues. Germline CDR1 and CDR2: SGHNT and YYREEE (reference sequence).

The gene calls are TRBV6-6 and TRBJ1-1, with 7 bases fitting TRBD1. This CDR3 spans 16 amino acids. V shed 0 bases and J 4 bases; nucleotides not matched to a gene: 8. Germline V gene sequence: CDR1 MNHNY, CDR2 SVGAGI (reference sequence). CDR3: CASSYSSGTVATEAFF. The CDR3 nucleotides are TGTGCCAGCAGTTACTCCTCAGGGACAGTGGCCACTGAAGCTTTCTTT.

This clone was counted once. Written as DNA, the CDR3 is TGTGCCAGCAGCCCCCGGGTAGGCGGGATTTCAGTCAATGAGCAGTTCTTC. Encoded protein: CASSPRVGGISVNEQFF. The V and J genes are TRBV11-2 and TRBJ2-1, with D perhaps matching TRBD2 (6 bases). CDR1 is SGHAT and CDR2 is FQNNGV in the germline V gene. The V gene lost 5 bases and the J gene lost 6 bases, with 23 bases spanning the gap. The CDR3 contains 17 residues.